The source of this TCR beta chain is a study of T cell changes during pregnancy in multiple sclerosis. Here immunoSEQ multiplex PCR was the method, and the copy in TCRdb shows in-frame clones only, minus some. The top ten hold 0.4% to 0.5% of the sample, which has about 130,000 clones, about 95% seen once. The origin of this receptor is a female donor with multiple sclerosis, enrolled in a pregnancy study. The sequences come from peripheral blood, collected after pregnancy.

As DNA, the CDR3 is TGTGCCAGCAGCCCCAGGATTTTCTCTGGAAACACCATATATTTT. This encodes CASSPRIFSGNTIYF. This sequence joins TRBV14 and TRBJ1-3; D uncertain. CDR1 and CDR2 from the germline V gene are SGHDN and FVKESK. The length of the CDR3 is 15 residues. The V end lost 4 bases, the J end lost 0 bases, and 10 bases lay between the germline ends.